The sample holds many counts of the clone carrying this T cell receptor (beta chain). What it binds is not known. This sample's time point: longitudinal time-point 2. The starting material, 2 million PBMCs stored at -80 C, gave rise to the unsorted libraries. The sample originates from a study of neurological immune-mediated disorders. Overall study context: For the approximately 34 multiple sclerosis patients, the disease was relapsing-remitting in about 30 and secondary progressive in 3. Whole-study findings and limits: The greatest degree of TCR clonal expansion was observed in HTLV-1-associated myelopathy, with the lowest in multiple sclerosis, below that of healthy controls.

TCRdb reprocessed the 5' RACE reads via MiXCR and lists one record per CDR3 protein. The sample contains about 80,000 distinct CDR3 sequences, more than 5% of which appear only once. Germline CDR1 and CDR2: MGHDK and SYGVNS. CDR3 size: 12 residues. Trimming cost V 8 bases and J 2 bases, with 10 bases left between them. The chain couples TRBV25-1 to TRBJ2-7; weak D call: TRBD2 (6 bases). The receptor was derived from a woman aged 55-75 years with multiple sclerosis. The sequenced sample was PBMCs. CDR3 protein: CASWGGTYEQYF. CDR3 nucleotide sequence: TGTGCCAGCTGGGGCGGGACCTACGAGCAGTACTTC.